This T cell receptor beta chain was recovered during a study of shared T cell receptors in the human thymus (dated by TCRdb to about 2021). About the study as a whole: The study examined how self-reactive, shared T-cell receptor alpha chains are generated in the human thymus.

The CDR3, cysteine through phenylalanine, is 16 amino acids long. The DNA shown is the 48-base CDR3, in frame from base 1. Per the germline V gene, MDHEN is the CDR1 and SYDVKM is the CDR2. Trimming takes 4 bases from V and 5 bases from J, and the germline ends sit 20 bases apart. Points on this clone: It has no known antigen specificity. No base-level quality is on record; no much larger clone is a single base apart.

Receptor amplification or capture employed the immunoSEQ multiplex PCR assay. TCRdb retrieved this table from immuneACCESS and kept in-frame rearrangements only. Not all clones are present; in checked studies, unresolved V genes account for under half, and no reason is known for the remainder. The sample profile shows some 400,000 clones; 85% to 95% of them were found once. Clones ranked in the top ten supply 0.015% to 0.025% of the sample. In this chain, TRBV28 is recombined with TRBJ2-5; TRBD1 could be the D gene, as 5 bases match. This TCR derives from a human donor. The sequenced sample was thymocytes. The CDR3 here reads CASSSNRRCYRETQYF. The DNA reads as follows: TGTGCCAGCAGTTCGAACAGGAGATGCTACCGGGAGACCCAGTACTTC.